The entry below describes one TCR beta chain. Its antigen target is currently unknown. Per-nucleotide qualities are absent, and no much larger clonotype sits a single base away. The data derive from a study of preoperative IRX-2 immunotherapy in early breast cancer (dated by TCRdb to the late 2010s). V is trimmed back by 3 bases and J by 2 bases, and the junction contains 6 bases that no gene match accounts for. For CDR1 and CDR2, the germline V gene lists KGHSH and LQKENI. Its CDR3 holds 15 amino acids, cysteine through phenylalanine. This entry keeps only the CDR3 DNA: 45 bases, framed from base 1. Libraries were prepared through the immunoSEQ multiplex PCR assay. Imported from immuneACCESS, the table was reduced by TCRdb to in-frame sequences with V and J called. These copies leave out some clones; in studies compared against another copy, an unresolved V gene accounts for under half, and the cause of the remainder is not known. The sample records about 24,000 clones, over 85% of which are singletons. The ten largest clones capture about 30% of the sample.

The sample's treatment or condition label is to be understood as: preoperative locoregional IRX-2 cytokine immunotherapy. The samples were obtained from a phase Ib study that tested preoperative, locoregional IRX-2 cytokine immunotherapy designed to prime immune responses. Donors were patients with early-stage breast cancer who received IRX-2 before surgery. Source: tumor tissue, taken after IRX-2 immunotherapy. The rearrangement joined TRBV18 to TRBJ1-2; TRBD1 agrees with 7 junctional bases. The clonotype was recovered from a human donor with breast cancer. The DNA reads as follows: TGTGCCAGCTCACCGTACACAGGGGCCAACTATGGCTACACCTTC. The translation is CASSPYTGANYGYTF. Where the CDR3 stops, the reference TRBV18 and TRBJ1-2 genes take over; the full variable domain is NAGVMQNPRHLVRRRGQEARLRCSPMKGHSHVYWYRQLPEEGLKFMVYLQKENIIDESGMPKERFSAEFPKEGPSILRIQQVVRGDSAAYFCASSPYTGANYGYTFGSGTRLTVV.